These T cell receptor beta chains were read from a single sample in a study of post-analysis software for immune sequencing data. TCRdb reprocessed the PCR reads with MiXCR, giving one entry per CDR3 protein. The data contain about 500,000 distinct CDR3 sequences, approximately 46% of them singletons. The sample was blood. The receptors were gathered from a girl aged 10 to 17 with multiple sclerosis. Each CDR3 is given with its conserved first and last residue. The order of the fields is D gene, clone size, J gene, V gene, CDR3 DNA, CDR3 protein. D genes are given only for firm matches. A clone size is listed for some rows: how often the clone was seen (once, few, many), or a class if it is expanded.

>-|-|TRBJ2-1|TRBV12-3/TRBV12-4
TGTGCCAGCAACCCCTCGGACCTATCCTACAATGAGCAGTTCTTC
CASNPSDLSYNEQFF
>-|once|TRBJ1-1|TRBV5-1
TGCGCCAGCAGCTTGGATCCTTTTTCTGGACGGGCGAGCACTGAAGCTTTCTTT
CASSLDPFSGRASTEAFF
>TRBD2|-|TRBJ2-5|TRBV20-1
TGCAGTGCGCACGGACTAGCGGGATTAGAGACCCAGTACTTC
CSAHGLAGLETQYF
>-|few|TRBJ2-1|TRBV24-1
TGTGCCACGACGGGACACTTCGGGGATGAGCAGTTCTTC
CATTGHFGDEQFF
>TRBD2|-|TRBJ2-7|TRBV6-5
TGTGCCAGCAGTTACGGACTAGCAGCGTACGAGCAGTACTTC
CASSYGLAAYEQYF
>TRBD2|-|TRBJ2-5|TRBV10-3
TGTACCATCAGCGGGGGGGAGACCCAGTACTTC
CTISGGETQYF
>-|few|TRBJ1-1|TRBV20-1
TGCAGGGTTGCGAACACTGAAGCTTTCTTT
CRVANTEAFF
>-|-|TRBJ2-7|TRBV15
TGTGCCACCAGCAGAGATTCCCACGAGCAGTACTTC
CATSRDSHEQYF
>-|-|TRBJ2-3|TRBV19
TGTGCCAGTACGGGGAGTAGCACAGATACGCAGTATTTT
CASTGSSTDTQYF
>TRBD2|-|TRBJ2-1|TRBV28
TGTGCCAGCAAGGCTAGCGGATACAATGAGCAGTTCTTC
CASKASGYNEQFF
>TRBD2|-|TRBJ2-7|TRBV6-1
TGTGCCAGCACCTTGACTAGCGGGAGCGACGAGCAGTACTTC
CASTLTSGSDEQYF
>-|once|TRBJ2-5|TRBV11-2
TGTGCCAGCAGCTTGGTCGTAGGCGGACAAGAGACCCAGTACTTC
CASSLVVGGQETQYF
>TRBD1|-|TRBJ2-2|TRBV7-3
TGTGCCAGCAGCTCGGCGGACAGGGGGCATATCAGGGAGCTGTTTTTT
CASSSADRGHIRELFF
>-|-|TRBJ1-5|TRBV3-1
TGTGCCAGCAGCCTCGGGGGTACGGGAGGGCATCAGCCCCAGCATTTT
CASSLGGTGGHQPQHF
>-|-|TRBJ2-1|TRBV24-1
TGTGCCACCAGTCGCAACAATGAGCAGTTCTTC
CATSRNNEQFF
>-|-|TRBJ2-1|TRBV10-3
TGTGCCATCAGTGAGACAGGGAGTCCGTTCTTC
CAISETGSPFF
>-|few|TRBJ2-1|TRBV28
TGTGCCAGCACCGATCAGAGGGGGACCCTCTCTAGGCAGTTCTTC
CASTDQRGTLSRQFF
>-|-|TRBJ1-2|TRBV20-1
TGCAGTGCTAGAGTCCCAGGGAACTATGGCTACACCTTC
CSARVPGNYGYTF
>TRBD1|-|TRBJ1-1|TRBV7-9
TGTGCCAGCAGCTTAGAATTCGGCTGGGGGACAGGTAGGCGCGCTGAAGCTTTCTTT
CASSLEFGWGTGRRAEAFF
>TRBD1|-|TRBJ1-1|TRBV5-1
TGCGCCAGCAGCGGGGACACAGGGGACACTGAAGCTTTCTTT
CASSGDTGDTEAFF
>TRBD2|-|TRBJ2-1|TRBV7-9
TGTGCCAGCACAGCACTAGCGGGAGATCTTGAGCAGTTCTTC
CASTALAGDLEQFF
>-|-|TRBJ1-1|TRBV5-1
TGCGCCAGCAGCCAGCGACAGGACCCCTGGGAAGCTTTCTTT
CASSQRQDPWEAFF
>TRBD2|-|TRBJ2-5|TRBV6-1
TGTGCCAGCAGTGAAGCGCTTCGTCATAGCGGGAGTAGAGAGACCCAGTACTTC
CASSEALRHSGSRETQYF
>TRBD2|-|TRBJ2-5|TRBV11-2
TGTGCCAGCAGCTTAAGGTTCGTGTTTACTAGCGGGAGACTCAAGGACCAAGAGACCCAGTACTTC
CASSLRFVFTSGRLKDQETQYF
>TRBD1|-|TRBJ2-1|TRBV3-1
TGTGCCAGCAGCCACAGGGACAGCTACAATGAGCAGTTCTTC
CASSHRDSYNEQFF
>-|few|TRBJ2-5|TRBV15
TGTGCCACCAGCAGAGATTACGGTGCGGAAGGGAAGAGCGAAGAGACCCAGTACTTC
CATSRDYGAEGKSEETQYF
>-|few|TRBJ1-2|TRBV9
TGTGCCAGCAGCGGACTTCATGGCTACACCTTC
CASSGLHGYTF
>TRBD1|-|TRBJ2-7|TRBV29-1
TGCAGCGTGGACAGGGGGGTTACCCAGTACTTC
CSVDRGVTQYF
>-|-|TRBJ2-7|TRBV12-3/TRBV12-4
TGTGCCAGCAGAAAAGACACCCCGTACGAGCAGTACTTC
CASRKDTPYEQYF
>-|-|TRBJ2-1|TRBV7-2
TGTGCCAGCAGCTTAGAGGAGCTAGCCGATTACAATGAGCAGTTCTTC
CASSLEELADYNEQFF
>TRBD2|few|TRBJ2-3|TRBV20-1
TGCAGTGTAACTAGCGCCACAGATACGCAGTATTTT
CSVTSATDTQYF